This TCR beta chain was identified in a study of shared clonotypes between healthy human individuals. For the study at large: Three men and a couple of women, aged 18 to 49, were donors. Points from the study as a whole: It was the few donors that limited the genetic and exposure-history diversity represented. Collection of samples was limited to blood; tissue repertoires likely differ.

Regarding this clone: The antigen remains unidentified.

In unsorted samples, genomic DNA was obtained using about 90 million PBMCs. Sequencing used immunoSEQ multiplex PCR; TCRdb keeps in-frame clones, though not all of them. The repertoire has 450,000 to 500,000 clones, around 80% of them found once; the top ten carry roughly 13%. The sample taken for sequencing was PBMCs. This receptor was taken from a woman in her thirties or forties in good health. Some clones in this sample may be carry-over from other donors' samples.

The CDR3 nucleotides are TGTGCCAGCAGCGCAAGTGGTAGGTCAGGGGTTTTCTCTGGAAACACCATATATTTT. Amino acids: CASSASGRSGVFSGNTIYF. The rearrangement joins TRBV14 to TRBJ1-3; D possibly corresponds to TRBD1 (6 bases). This CDR3 comprises 19 residues. The germline V and J ends were trimmed by 5 bases and 0 bases, with 23 bases remaining between them. The germline V gene encodes CDR1 SGHDN and CDR2 FVKESK.